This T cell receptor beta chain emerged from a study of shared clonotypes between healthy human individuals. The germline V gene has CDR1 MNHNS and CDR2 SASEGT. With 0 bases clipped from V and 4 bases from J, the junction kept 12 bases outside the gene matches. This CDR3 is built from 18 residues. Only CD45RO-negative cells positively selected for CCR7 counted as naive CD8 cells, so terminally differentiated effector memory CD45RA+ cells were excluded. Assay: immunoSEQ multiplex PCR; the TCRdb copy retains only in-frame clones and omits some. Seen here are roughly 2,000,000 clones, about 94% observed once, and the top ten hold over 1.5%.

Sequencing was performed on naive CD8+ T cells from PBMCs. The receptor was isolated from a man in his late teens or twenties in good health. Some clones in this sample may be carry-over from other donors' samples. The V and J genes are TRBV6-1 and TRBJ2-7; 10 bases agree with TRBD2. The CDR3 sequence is CASSEAGWLAGARYEQYF. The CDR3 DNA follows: TGTGCCAGCAGTGAAGCAGGGTGGCTAGCGGGAGCGAGGTACGAGCAGTACTTC.